Listed below are T cell receptor beta chains from one sample, sequenced in a study of Graves' ophthalmopathy and Graves' hyperthyroidism. In TCRdb, the multiplex PCR reads were re-called with MiXCR into one record per CDR3 protein. Of 500,000 to 800,000 distinct CDR3 sequences detected, about 41% appear once; the ten largest clones hold around 3%. Sequencing was performed on peripheral blood. These receptors were obtained from an adult man with Graves' ophthalmopathy. Both conserved end residues are part of each CDR3. Each record gives: clone size, D gene, J gene, V gene, CDR3 length, CDR3 protein, CDR3 DNA. The D gene is left open where the match is weak. Size values are once, few and many counts, or a class for expanded clones, and some rows have none.

>.|TRBD1|TRBJ1-2|TRBV7-9|14
CASSAGQVYYGYTF
TGTGCCAGCAGCGCGGGACAGGTCTACTATGGCTACACCTTC
>many|TRBD1|TRBJ1-5|TRBV7-8|17
CASSLEGQGSPRQPQHF
TGTGCCAGCAGCTTAGAGGGACAGGGTTCCCCCCGTCAGCCCCAGCATTTT
>few|TRBD2|TRBJ2-2|TRBV12-3/TRBV12-4|19
CASSLEASGGPRGTGELFF
TGTGCCAGCAGTTTAGAGGCTAGCGGGGGGCCAAGGGGCACCGGGGAGCTGTTTTTT
>few|TRBD1|TRBJ1-5|TRBV28|16
CASNGFRDRVNQPQHF
TGTGCCAGCAATGGCTTCCGGGACAGGGTCAATCAGCCCCAGCATTTT
>many|TRBD2|TRBJ2-7|TRBV20-1|14
CSARDLAGGHEQYF
TGCAGTGCTAGAGATCTAGCGGGAGGGCACGAGCAGTACTTC
>.|TRBD1|TRBJ1-2|TRBV15|15
CATSRDTTGTYGYTF
TGTGCCACCAGCAGAGACACGACAGGGACCTATGGCTACACCTTC
>few|TRBD1|TRBJ2-7|TRBV25-1|17
CASSPYSTGTGSYEQYF
TGTGCCAGCAGTCCCTACTCCACCGGGACAGGGAGCTACGAGCAGTACTTC
>few|TRBD1|TRBJ1-2|TRBV3-1|17
CASSQTPEGTGGSGYTF
TGTGCCAGCAGCCAAACCCCCGAAGGGACAGGGGGATCTGGCTACACCTTC
>many|.|TRBJ2-5|TRBV20-1|13
CSARYRGPETQYF
TGCAGTGCTAGGTATCGCGGACCGGAGACCCAGTACTTC
>.|.|TRBJ1-4|TRBV6-5|15
CASSGGGAIEEKLFF
TGTGCCAGCAGTGGGGGCGGGGCAATCGAGGAAAAACTGTTTTTT
>.|.|TRBJ2-7|TRBV10-3|15
CAISYGAGRDYEQYF
TGTGCCATCAGTTACGGGGCGGGCAGGGACTACGAGCAGTACTTC
>many|TRBD1|TRBJ1-2|TRBV20-1|11
CSAPRQGGYTF
TGCAGTGCCCCACGACAGGGGGGTTACACCTTC
>.|.|TRBJ1-2|TRBV2|14
CASSEGAGKYGYTF
TGTGCCAGCAGTGAAGGGGCAGGGAAATATGGCTACACCTTC
>many|.|TRBJ1-1|TRBV5-6|14
CASSSLPGDLEAFF
TGTGCCAGCAGCTCCTTACCAGGGGACCTTGAAGCTTTCTTT
>many|.|TRBJ2-5|TRBV10-3|17
CAISESRLGGFQETQYF
TGTGCCATCAGTGAGTCAAGACTAGGGGGATTCCAAGAGACCCAGTACTTC
>.|.|TRBJ1-1|TRBV2|16
CASSSSTGVEIAEAFF
TGTGCCAGCAGTTCGAGCACCGGGGTAGAGATCGCTGAAGCTTTCTTT
>few|.|TRBJ2-7|TRBV9|14
CASSNDGLSYEQYF
TGTGCCAGCTCAAACGACGGGCTCTCCTACGAGCAGTACTTC
>many|.|TRBJ1-2|TRBV20-1|13
CSASSGFNYGYTF
TGCAGTGCTTCTTCGGGGTTTAACTATGGCTACACCTTC
>.|.|TRBJ2-6|TRBV12-3/TRBV12-4|15
CASRQEGTGANVLTF
TGTGCCAGCAGGCAGGAGGGAACTGGGGCCAACGTCCTGACTTTC
>many|TRBD1|TRBJ1-4|TRBV20-1|13
CSARGTGDEKLFF
TGCAGTGCTAGAGGGACAGGGGATGAAAAACTGTTTTTT
>many|TRBD1|TRBJ2-7|TRBV10-3|14
CAISEPGTAYEQYF
TGTGCCATCAGTGAACCTGGGACAGCCTACGAGCAGTACTTC
>many|TRBD1|TRBJ2-7|TRBV29-1|12
CSVTRGPYEQYF
TGCAGCGTGACCAGGGGGCCCTACGAGCAGTACTTC
>.|TRBD1|TRBJ2-7|TRBV29-1|13
CSVGGTGPNEQYF
TGCAGCGTTGGGGGGACAGGGCCTAACGAGCAGTACTTC
>.|.|TRBJ1-5|TRBV15|14
CATSSLALNQPQHF
TGTGCCACCAGCAGCTTGGCCCTCAATCAGCCCCAGCATTTT
>.|.|TRBJ2-2|TRBV7-9|15
CASSLLSGGTGELFF
TGTGCCAGCAGCTTACTATCCGGGGGCACCGGGGAGCTGTTTTTT
>many|.|TRBJ2-2|TRBV9|15
CASSKVGGNTGELFF
TGTGCCAGCAGCAAAGTGGGCGGGAACACCGGGGAGCTGTTTTTT
>few|.|TRBJ1-4|TRBV20-1|14
CSAGEGGSGEKLFF
TGCAGTGCGGGCGAGGGGGGTTCCGGCGAAAAACTGTTTTTT
>many|.|TRBJ1-1|TRBV7-6|16
CASSADSLFSGTEAFF
TGTGCCAGCAGCGCAGACAGTCTTTTCTCGGGCACTGAAGCTTTCTTT
>few|TRBD1|TRBJ2-7|TRBV5-6|15
CASSISGQEGLEQYF
TGTGCCAGCAGCATATCGGGACAGGAGGGTCTCGAGCAGTACTTC
>.|.|TRBJ2-2|TRBV2|15
CASSFFRGDTGELFF
TGTGCCAGCAGTTTTTTCAGGGGCGACACCGGGGAGCTGTTTTTT
>.|.|TRBJ2-5|TRBV6-2/TRBV6-3|15
CASSYGGGSSETQYF
TGTGCCAGCAGTTACGGGGGAGGCTCATCGGAGACCCAGTACTTC
>.|.|TRBJ1-2|TRBV2|13
CASSVDDRYGYTF
TGTGCCAGCAGTGTGGACGACCGATACGGCTACACCTTC
>.|.|TRBJ1-5|TRBV15|15
CATSRDRGSDQPQHF
TGTGCCACCAGCAGAGATCGGGGAAGCGATCAGCCCCAGCATTTT
>.|TRBD1|TRBJ2-7|TRBV2|14
CASTWGTGFNEQYF
TGTGCCAGCACCTGGGGGACAGGGTTCAACGAGCAGTACTTC
>.|.|TRBJ2-7|TRBV3-1|11
CASSQFYEQYF
TGTGCCAGCAGCCAATTCTACGAGCAGTACTTC
>many|.|TRBJ1-1|TRBV7-8|14
CASSLEVGQVEAFF
TGTGCCAGCAGCTTAGAGGTTGGGCAGGTTGAAGCTTTCTTT
>few|.|TRBJ2-2|TRBV5-1|14
CASSLFGEAGELFF
TGCGCCAGCAGCTTGTTTGGTGAGGCCGGGGAGCTGTTTTTT
>few|.|TRBJ1-5|TRBV5-4|16
CASSTFGADSNQPQHF
TGTGCCAGCAGCACCTTCGGGGCCGATAGCAATCAGCCCCAGCATTTT
>many|.|TRBJ2-6|TRBV7-8|19
CASSNGAGSPSSGANVLTF
TGTGCCAGCAGCAACGGCGCGGGCTCCCCTTCCTCTGGGGCCAACGTCCTGACTTTC
>.|TRBD1|TRBJ1-2|TRBV20-1|13
CSAIQGGAYGYTF
TGCAGTGCTATCCAGGGGGGGGCGTATGGCTACACCTTC
>many|.|TRBJ1-6|TRBV5-1|16
CASSLRGFGADSPLHF
TGCGCCAGCAGCTTGCGGGGTTTTGGTGCCGATTCACCCCTCCACTTT
>.|TRBD1|TRBJ2-7|TRBV6-6|11
CTSSDRGVLDF
TGTACCAGCAGCGACAGGGGAGTGCTGGACTTC
>.|.|TRBJ1-1|TRBV12-3/TRBV12-4|15
CASRPFATTETEAFF
TGTGCCAGCAGGCCTTTCGCGACTACAGAGACTGAAGCTTTCTTT
>.|TRBD2|TRBJ2-7|TRBV7-9|15
CASSTGLAGGHEQYF
TGTGCCAGCAGCACCGGACTAGCGGGAGGGCACGAGCAGTACTTC
>.|.|TRBJ2-6|TRBV25-1|16
CADRPSWGSGANVLTF
TGTGCCGACAGGCCGAGTTGGGGCTCTGGGGCCAACGTCCTGACTTTC
>.|TRBD1|TRBJ1-6|TRBV12-3/TRBV12-4|17
CASSLRTGKEYNSPLHF
TGTGCCAGCAGTTTAAGGACAGGGAAAGAATATAATTCACCCCTCCACTTT
>many|TRBD2|TRBJ2-5|TRBV3-1|17
CASSQERSLAGQETQYF
TGTGCCAGCAGCCAAGAAAGGTCGCTAGCGGGACAAGAGACCCAGTACTTC
>many|TRBD1|TRBJ1-5|TRBV19|15
CASSIGDSSNQPQHF
TGTGCCAGTAGTATAGGGGACAGTAGCAATCAGCCCCAGCATTTT
>.|.|TRBJ1-6|TRBV15|13
CATSSDRNSPLHF
TGTGCCACCAGCAGTGACCGGAATTCACCCCTCCACTTT